The subject of this entry is one TCR beta chain. This entry comes from a study of blood T cell repertoires in COVID-19. As for the study in general: Both acute and convalescent COVID-19 samples were obtained from the United States, Italy and Spain.

This CDR3 region has 18 residues. V was clipped by 4 bases and J by 5 bases; unmatched bases: 14. Germline CDR1 and CDR2: KGHSH and LQKENI. Participants spanned ages about 18 to 90 years and resided in about 25 US areas. Participants were placed into cohorts based on the clinical history they reported. Cohort 3 donors were reported recovered after two negative PCRs, clearance, or symptom resolution. The method was immunoSEQ multiplex PCR; TCRdb's version includes in-frame clones alone and lacks a portion of them. The sample shows a few hundred thousand clones, about 83% of them seen only once. The clonotype originates from a woman aged 40 to 50 who had recovered from COVID-19. The specimen sequenced was PBMCs or T cells enriched from blood (not recorded which). This rearrangement joins TRBV18 to TRBJ2-7; 13 bases are shared with TRBD2. CDR3: CASSLFAQLAGGVNEQYF. The DNA for the CDR3 is TGTGCCAGCTCACTATTCGCCCAACTAGCGGGAGGGGTGAACGAGCAGTACTTC.